These 5 T cell receptor beta chains were sequenced from one sample in a study of T cell responses to AZD1222 COVID-19 vaccine. Sequencing was performed with immunoSEQ multiplex PCR; in TCRdb, only in-frame clones are kept and a portion is missing. The sample records 90,000 to 150,000 clones, roughly 86% being singletons. Sample: peripheral blood, taken 28 days after the second AZD1222 dose. All receptors come from an adult who received the AZD1222 COVID-19 vaccine.

V is TRBV19 and J is TRBJ2-7, with D possibly TRBD2 on 6 matching bases. The germline V and J ends were trimmed by 5 bases and 3 bases, with 14 bases remaining between them. Per the germline V gene, CDR1 is LNHDA and CDR2 is SQIVND (reference sequence). This CDR3 has 14 residues. The CDR3 DNA is TGTGCCAGTAGTGGGGGACTTTTTGACTACGAGCAGTACTTC. Amino acid sequence: CASSGGLFDYEQYF.

This rearrangement joins TRBV30 to TRBJ1-3, with a weak D call TRBD1 (6 bases). From germline, CDR1 is GTSNPN and CDR2 SVGIG (reference sequence). The CDR3 runs 15 residues. The ends were cut back, 1 base at V and 5 bases at J, with 15 bases in the middle. The DNA for the CDR3 is TGTGCCTGGAGTGCAGGGGCAGGGAGGAGAAACACCATATATTTT. Translated, it gives CAWSAGAGRRNTIYF.

The V and J genes are TRBV9 and TRBJ2-5; D is perhaps TRBD2 (5 bases). The CDR3 runs 13 residues. The ends were cut back, 5 bases at V and 2 bases at J, with 10 bases in the middle. Per germline, CDR1 SGDLS and CDR2 YYNGEE. The CDR3 DNA sequence: TGTGCCAGCAGTGAGGGCGGGCAAGAGACCCAGTACTTC. Its translation: CASSEGGQETQYF.

The chain recombines TRBV6-5 with TRBJ1-2, with D possibly matching TRBD1 (5 bases). The CDR3 is 14 residues long. Trimming removed 5 bases from V and 7 bases from J, with 17 bases in between. CDR1 and CDR2 from the germline V gene are MNHEY and SVGAGI. In DNA, the CDR3 is TGTGCCAGCAGTCGCACTAGGGATGGGGGTGGCTACACCTTC. Its translation: CASSRTRDGGGYTF.

The gene calls are TRBV11-3 and TRBJ1-1; 7 bases agree with TRBD1. V gave up 5 bases and J gave up 7 bases; unmatched junction bases: 16. Germline CDR1 SGHNT, CDR2 YENEEA. The CDR3 is 16 residues long. The CDR3 region has the DNA TGTGCCAGCAGCGACGCGACAGGGCCGACGGGTTTTGAAGCTTTCTTT. Residues: CASSDATGPTGFEAFF.